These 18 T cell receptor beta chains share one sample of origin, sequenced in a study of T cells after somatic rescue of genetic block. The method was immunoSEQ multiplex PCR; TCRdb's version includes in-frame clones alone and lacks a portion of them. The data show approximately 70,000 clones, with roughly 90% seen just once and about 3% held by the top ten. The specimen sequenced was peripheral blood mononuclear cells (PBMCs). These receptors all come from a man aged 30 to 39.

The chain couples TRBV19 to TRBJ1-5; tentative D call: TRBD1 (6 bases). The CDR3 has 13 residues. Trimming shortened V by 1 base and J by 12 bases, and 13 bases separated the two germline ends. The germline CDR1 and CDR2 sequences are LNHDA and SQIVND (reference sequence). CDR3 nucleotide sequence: TGTGCCAGTAGTATAGGGGAGACAGGTGGCCAGCATTTT. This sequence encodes CASSIGETGGQHF.

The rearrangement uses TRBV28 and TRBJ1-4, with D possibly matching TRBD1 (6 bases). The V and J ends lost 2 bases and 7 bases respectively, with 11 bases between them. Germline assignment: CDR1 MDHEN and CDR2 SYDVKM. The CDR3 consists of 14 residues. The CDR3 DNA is TGTGCCAGCAGTTTAGGGGGGCTGCGTGAAAAACTGTTTTTT. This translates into CASSLGGLREKLFF.

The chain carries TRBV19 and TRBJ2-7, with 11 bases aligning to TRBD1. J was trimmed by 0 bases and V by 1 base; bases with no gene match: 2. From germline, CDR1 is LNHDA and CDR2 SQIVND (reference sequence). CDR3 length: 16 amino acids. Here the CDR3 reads CASSIGGTGGSYEQYF. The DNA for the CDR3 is TGTGCCAGTAGTATAGGCGGGACAGGGGGCTCCTACGAGCAGTACTTC.

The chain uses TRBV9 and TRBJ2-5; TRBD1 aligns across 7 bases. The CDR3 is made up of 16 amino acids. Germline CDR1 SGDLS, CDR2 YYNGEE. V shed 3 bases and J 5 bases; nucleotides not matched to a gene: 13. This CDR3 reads CASSAGRQGDGETQYF. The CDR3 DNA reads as TGTGCCAGCAGCGCCGGCCGACAGGGAGACGGGGAGACCCAGTACTTC.

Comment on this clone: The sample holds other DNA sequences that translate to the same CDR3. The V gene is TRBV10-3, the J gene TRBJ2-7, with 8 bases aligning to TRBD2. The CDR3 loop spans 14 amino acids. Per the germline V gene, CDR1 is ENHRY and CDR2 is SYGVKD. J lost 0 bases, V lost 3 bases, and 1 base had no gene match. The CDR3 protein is CAISESGGSYEQYF. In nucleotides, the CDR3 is TGTGCCATCAGTGAAAGCGGGGGCTCCTACGAGCAGTACTTC.

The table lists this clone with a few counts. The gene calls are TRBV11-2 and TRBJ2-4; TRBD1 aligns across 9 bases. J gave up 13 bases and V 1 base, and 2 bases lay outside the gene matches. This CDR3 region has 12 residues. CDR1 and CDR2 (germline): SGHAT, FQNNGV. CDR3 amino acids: CASSLGDRAQYF. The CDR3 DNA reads TGTGCCAGCAGCTTAGGGGACAGGGCCCAGTACTTC.

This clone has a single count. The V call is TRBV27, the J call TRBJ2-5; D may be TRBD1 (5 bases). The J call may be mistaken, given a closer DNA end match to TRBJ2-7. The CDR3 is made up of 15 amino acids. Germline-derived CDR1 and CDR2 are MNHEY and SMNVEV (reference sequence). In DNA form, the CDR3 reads TGTGCCAGCAGTCAGATCAACGCGCAGGGTTACGAGCAGTACTTC. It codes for CASSQINAQGYEQYF.

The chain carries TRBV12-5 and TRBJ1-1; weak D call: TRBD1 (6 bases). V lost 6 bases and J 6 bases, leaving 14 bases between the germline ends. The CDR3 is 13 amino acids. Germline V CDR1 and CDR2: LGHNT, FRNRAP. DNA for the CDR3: TGTGCTAGTGGACTCAACAGGGCGGCTGAAGCTTTCTTT. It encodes CASGLNRAAEAFF.

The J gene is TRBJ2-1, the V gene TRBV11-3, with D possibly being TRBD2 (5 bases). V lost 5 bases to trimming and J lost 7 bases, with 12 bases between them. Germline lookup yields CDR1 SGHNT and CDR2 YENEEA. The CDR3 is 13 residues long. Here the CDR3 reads CASSRGWGNEQFF. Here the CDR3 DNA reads TGTGCCAGCAGCCGGGGTTGGGGTAATGAGCAGTTCTTC.

For the CDR3, the DNA is TGCGCCAGCAGCTTCGAGGGGCTCTCCTACGAGCAGTACTTC. Amino acids: CASSFEGLSYEQYF. This rearrangement joins TRBV5-1 to TRBJ2-7; perhaps D is TRBD1 or TRBD2 (5 bases each). V was clipped by 2 bases and J by 0 bases, with 9 bases between them. CDR3 length equals 14 residues. Germline-derived CDR1 and CDR2 are SGHRS and YFSETQ.

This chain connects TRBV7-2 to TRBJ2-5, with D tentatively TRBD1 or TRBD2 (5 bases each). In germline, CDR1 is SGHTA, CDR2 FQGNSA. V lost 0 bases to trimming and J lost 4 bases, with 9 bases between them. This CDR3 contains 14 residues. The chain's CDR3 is CASSLAGPGETQYF. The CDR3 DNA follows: TGTGCCAGCAGCTTAGCGGGACCTGGAGAGACCCAGTACTTC.

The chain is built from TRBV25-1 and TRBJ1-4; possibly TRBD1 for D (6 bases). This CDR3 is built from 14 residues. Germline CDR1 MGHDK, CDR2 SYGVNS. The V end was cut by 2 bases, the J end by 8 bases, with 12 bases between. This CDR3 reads CASSEGQGREKLFF. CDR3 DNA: TGTGCCAGCAGTGAAGGGCAGGGGAGGGAAAAACTGTTTTTT.

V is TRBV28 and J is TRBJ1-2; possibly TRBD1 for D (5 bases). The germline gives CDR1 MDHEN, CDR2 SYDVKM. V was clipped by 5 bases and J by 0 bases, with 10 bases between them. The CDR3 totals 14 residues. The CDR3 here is CASSPPGANYGYTF. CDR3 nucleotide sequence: TGTGCCAGCAGTCCCCCGGGGGCTAACTATGGCTACACCTTC.

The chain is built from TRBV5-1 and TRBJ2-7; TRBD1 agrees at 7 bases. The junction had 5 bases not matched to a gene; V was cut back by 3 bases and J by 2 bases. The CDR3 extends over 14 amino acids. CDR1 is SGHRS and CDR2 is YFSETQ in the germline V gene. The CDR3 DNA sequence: TGCGCCAGCAGCTCGACAGGGTACCCCTACGAGCAGTACTTC. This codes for CASSSTGYPYEQYF.

The CDR3: CASSPGIKRVTGELFF. Written as DNA, the CDR3 is TGTGCCAGTAGTCCTGGGATCAAAAGGGTCACCGGGGAGCTGTTTTTT. V and J are TRBV19 and TRBJ2-2; D unresolved. The CDR3 contains 16 residues. Trimming cost V 5 bases and J 4 bases, with 17 bases left between them. Germline values: CDR1 LNHDA, CDR2 SQIVND (reference sequence).

Here the CDR3 reads CASSFIAGGPQDTQYF. The CDR3 DNA follows: TGTGCCAGCAGCTTTATAGCGGGAGGGCCTCAAGATACGCAGTATTTT. J is TRBJ2-3 and V is TRBV5-6; 11 bases are a match to TRBD2. Germline loops: CDR1 SGHDT, CDR2 YYEEEE. This CDR3 region has 16 residues. V gave up 2 bases and J gave up 5 bases; unmatched junction bases: 7.

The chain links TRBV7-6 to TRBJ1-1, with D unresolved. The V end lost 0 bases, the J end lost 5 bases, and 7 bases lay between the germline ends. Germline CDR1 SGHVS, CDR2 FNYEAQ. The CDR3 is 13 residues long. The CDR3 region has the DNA TGTGCCAGCAGCTTAGCGAGAGGTACTGAAGCTTTCTTT. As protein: CASSLARGTEAFF. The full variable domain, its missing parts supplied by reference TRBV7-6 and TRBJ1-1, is GAGVSQSPRYKVTKRGQDVALRCDPISGHVSLYWYRQALGQGPEFLTYFNYEAQQDKSGLPNDRFSAERPEGSISTLTIQRTEQRDSAMYRCASSLARGTEAFFGQGTRLTVV.

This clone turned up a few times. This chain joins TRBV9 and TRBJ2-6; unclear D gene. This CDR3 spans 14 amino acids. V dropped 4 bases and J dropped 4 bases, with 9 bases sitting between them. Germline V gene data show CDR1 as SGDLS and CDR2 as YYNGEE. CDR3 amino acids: CASSYPLGANVLTF. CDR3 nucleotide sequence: TGTGCCAGCAGCTACCCTTTGGGGGCCAACGTCCTGACTTTC.